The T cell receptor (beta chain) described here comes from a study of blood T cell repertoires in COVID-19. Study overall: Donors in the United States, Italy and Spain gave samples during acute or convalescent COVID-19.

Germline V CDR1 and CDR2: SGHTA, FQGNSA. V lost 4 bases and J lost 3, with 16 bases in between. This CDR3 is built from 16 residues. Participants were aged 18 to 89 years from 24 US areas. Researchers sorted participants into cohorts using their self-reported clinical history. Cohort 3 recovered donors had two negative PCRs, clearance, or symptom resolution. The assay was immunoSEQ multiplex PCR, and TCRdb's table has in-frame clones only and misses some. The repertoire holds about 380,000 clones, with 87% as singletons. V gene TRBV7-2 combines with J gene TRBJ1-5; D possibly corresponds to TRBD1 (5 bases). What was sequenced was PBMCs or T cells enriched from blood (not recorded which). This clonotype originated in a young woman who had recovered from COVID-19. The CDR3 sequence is CASSSHPAGNNQPQHF. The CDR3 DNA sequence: TGTGCCAGCAGCTCCCACCCTGCAGGGAACAATCAGCCCCAGCATTTT.